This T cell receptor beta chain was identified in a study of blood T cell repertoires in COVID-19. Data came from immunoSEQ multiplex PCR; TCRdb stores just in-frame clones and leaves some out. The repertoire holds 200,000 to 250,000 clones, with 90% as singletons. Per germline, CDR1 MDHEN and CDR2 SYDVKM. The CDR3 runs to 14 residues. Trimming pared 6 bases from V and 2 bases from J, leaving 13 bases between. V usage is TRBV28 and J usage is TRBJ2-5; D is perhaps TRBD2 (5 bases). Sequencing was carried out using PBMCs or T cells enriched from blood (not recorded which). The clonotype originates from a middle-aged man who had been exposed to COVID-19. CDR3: CASSGNRWQETQYF. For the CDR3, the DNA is TGTGCCAGCAGCGGGAACCGGTGGCAAGAGACCCAGTACTTC. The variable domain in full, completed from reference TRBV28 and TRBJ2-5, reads DVKVTQSSRYLVKRTGEKVFLECVQDMDHENMFWYRQDPGLGLRLIYFSYDVKMKEKGDIPEGYSVSREKKERFSLILESASTNQTSMYLCASSGNRWQETQYFGPGTRLLVL.